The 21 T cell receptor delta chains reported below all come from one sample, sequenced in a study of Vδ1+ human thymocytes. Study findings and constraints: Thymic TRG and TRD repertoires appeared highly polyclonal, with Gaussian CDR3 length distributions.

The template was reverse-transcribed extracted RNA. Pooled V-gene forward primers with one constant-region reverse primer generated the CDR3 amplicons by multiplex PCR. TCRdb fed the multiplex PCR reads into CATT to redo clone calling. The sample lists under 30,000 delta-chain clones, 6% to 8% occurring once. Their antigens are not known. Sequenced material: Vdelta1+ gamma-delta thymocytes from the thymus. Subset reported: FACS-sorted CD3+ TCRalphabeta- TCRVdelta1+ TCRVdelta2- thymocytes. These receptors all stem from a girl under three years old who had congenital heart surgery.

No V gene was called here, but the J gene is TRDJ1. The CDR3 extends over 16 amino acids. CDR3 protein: CALGPSPDSDTDKLIF. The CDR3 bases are TGTGCTCTTGGGCCCTCGCCCGATTCAGACACCGATAAACTCATCTTT.

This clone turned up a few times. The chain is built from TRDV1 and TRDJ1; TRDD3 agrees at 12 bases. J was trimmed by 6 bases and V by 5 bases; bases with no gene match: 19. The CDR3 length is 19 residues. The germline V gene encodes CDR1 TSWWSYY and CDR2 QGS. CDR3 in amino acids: CALGNSFTRWGIRENKLIF. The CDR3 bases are TGTGCTCTTGGGAACTCCTTTACCCGCTGGGGGATACGAGAGAATAAACTCATCTTT.

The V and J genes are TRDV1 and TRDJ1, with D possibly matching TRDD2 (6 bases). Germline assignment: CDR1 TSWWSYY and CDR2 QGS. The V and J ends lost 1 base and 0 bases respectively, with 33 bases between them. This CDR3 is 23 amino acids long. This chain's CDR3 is CALGEPLEAPTSLETRYTDKLIF. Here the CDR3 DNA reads TGTGCTCTTGGGGAACCCCTGGAAGCTCCTACGTCCCTGGAAACCCGGTACACCGATAAACTCATCTTT.

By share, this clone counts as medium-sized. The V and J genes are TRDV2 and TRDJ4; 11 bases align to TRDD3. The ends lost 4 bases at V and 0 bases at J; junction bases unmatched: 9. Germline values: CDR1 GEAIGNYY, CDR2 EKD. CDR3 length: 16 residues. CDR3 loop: CACDRWGIREARPLIF. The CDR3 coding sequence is TGTGCCTGTGATCGGTGGGGGATACGAGAAGCCAGACCCCTGATCTTT.

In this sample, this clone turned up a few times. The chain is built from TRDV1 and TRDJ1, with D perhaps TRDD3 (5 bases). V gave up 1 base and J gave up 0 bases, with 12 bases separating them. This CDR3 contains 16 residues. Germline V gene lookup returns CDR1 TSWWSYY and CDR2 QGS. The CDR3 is CALGERGPRYTDKLIF. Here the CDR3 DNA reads TGTGCTCTTGGGGAACGGGGGCCACGGTACACCGATAAACTCATCTTT.

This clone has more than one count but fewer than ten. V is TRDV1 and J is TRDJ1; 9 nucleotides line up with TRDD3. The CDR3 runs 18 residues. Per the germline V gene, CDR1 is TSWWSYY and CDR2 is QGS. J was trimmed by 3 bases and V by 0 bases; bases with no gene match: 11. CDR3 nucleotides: TGTGCTCTTGGGGAACTCTCCGATCGGGGATACGCTCCCGATAAACTCATCTTT. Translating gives CALGELSDRGYAPDKLIF.

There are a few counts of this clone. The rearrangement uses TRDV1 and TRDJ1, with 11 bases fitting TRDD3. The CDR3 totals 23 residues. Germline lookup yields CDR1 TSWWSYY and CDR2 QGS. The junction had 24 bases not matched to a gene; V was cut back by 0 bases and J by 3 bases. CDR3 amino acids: CALGELSFLAVSPTGGYPDKLIF. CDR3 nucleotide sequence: TGTGCTCTTGGGGAACTCTCCTTCCTAGCCGTTAGCCCCACTGGGGGATATCCCGATAAACTCATCTTT.

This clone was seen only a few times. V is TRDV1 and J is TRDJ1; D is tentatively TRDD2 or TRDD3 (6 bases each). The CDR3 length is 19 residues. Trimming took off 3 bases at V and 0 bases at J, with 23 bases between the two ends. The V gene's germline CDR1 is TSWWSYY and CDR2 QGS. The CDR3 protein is CALGDRASSRYWDTDKLIF. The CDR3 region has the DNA TGTGCTCTTGGGGATAGGGCTTCCTCCCGGTACTGGGACACCGATAAACTCATCTTT.

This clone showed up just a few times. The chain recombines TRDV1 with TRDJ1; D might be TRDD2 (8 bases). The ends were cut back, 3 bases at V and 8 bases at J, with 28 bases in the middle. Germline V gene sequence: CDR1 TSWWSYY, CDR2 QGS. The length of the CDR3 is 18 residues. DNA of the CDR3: TGTGCTCTTGGGGATGCTTCCTACGGCCTGGGGGTTCCTCCGAAACTCATCTTT. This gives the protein CALGDASYGLGVPPKLIF.

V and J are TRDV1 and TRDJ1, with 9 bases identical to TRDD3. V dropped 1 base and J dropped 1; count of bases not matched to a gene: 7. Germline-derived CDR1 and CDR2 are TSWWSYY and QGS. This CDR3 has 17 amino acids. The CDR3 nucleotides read TGTGCTCTTGGGGAACCATACGGGGATACGGGCACCGATAAACTCATCTTT. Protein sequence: CALGEPYGDTGTDKLIF.

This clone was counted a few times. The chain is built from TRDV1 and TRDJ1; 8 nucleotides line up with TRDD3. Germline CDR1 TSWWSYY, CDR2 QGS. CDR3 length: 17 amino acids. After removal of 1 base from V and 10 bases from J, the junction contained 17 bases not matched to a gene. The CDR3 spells CALGERVNGLGGIGLIF. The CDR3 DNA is TGTGCTCTTGGGGAACGAGTGAACGGACTGGGGGGTATTGGACTCATCTTT.

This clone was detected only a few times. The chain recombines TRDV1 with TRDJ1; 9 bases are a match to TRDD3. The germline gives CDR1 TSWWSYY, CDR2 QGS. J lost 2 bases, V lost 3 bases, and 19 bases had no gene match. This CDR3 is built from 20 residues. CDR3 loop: CALGELAVGDSVRRTDKLIF. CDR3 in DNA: TGTGCTCTTGGGGAGTTGGCCGTGGGGGATAGCGTTCGGCGGACCGATAAACTCATCTTT.

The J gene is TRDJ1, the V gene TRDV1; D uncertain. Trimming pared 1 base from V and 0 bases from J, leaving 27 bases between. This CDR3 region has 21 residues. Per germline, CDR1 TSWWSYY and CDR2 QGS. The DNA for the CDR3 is TGTGCTCTTGGGGAACGAACCCCGCTTTGCTGCCCCGATCCCTACACCGATAAACTCATCTTT. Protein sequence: CALGERTPLCCPDPYTDKLIF.

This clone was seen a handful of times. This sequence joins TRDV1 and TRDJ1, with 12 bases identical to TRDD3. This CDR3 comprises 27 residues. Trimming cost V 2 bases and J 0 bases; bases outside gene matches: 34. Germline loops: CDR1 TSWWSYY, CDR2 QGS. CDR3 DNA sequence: TGTGCTCTTGGGGAATTAGTTTTGCCTCCCTTACTTGATCTGGGGGATACGGGCCCAAATTACACCGATAAACTCATCTTT. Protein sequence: CALGELVLPPLLDLGDTGPNYTDKLIF.

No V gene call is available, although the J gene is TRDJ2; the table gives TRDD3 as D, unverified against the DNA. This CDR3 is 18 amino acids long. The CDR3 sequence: CALGGLWGTGPLTAQLFF. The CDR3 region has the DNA TGTGCTCTTGGGGGCCTCTGGGGAACAGGTCCATTGACAGCACAACTCTTCTTT.

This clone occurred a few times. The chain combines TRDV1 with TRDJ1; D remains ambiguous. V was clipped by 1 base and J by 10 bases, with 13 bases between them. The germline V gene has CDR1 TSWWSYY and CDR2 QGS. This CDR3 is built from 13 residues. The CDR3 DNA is TGTGCTCTTGGGGAACGGTACCTTAGTCGACTCATCTTT. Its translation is CALGERYLSRLIF.

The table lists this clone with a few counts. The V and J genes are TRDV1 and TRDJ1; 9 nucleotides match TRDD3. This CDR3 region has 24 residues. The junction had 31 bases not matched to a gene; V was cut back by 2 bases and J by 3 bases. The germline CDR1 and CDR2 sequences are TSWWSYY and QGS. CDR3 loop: CALGEDTFIPFRMILGEGADKLIF. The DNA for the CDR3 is TGTGCTCTTGGGGAAGATACGTTTATCCCCTTCCGAATGATACTGGGGGAGGGAGCCGATAAACTCATCTTT.

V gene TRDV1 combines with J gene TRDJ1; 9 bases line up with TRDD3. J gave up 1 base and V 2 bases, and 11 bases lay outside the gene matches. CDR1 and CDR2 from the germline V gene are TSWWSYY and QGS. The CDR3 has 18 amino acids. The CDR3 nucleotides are TGTGCTCTTGGGGAATATCCTACGCTGGGGGATCCCACCGATAAACTCATCTTT. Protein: CALGEYPTLGDPTDKLIF.

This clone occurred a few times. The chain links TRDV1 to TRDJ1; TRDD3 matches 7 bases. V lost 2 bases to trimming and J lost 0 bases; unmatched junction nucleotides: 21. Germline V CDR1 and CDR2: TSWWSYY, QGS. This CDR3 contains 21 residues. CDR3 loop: CALGEIPPVETGDPNTDKLIF. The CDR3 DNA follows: TGTGCTCTTGGGGAAATTCCCCCCGTCGAAACGGGGGATCCTAACACCGATAAACTCATCTTT.

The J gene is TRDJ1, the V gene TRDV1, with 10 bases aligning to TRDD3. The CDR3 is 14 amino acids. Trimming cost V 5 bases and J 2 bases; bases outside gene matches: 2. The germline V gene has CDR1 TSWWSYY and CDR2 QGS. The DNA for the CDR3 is TGTGCTCTTGGGTGGGGGATACTGACCGATAAACTCATCTTT. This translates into CALGWGILTDKLIF.

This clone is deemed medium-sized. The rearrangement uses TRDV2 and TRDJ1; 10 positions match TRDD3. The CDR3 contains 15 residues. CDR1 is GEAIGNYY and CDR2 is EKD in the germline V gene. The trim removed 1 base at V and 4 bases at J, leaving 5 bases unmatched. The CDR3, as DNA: TGTGCCTGTGACACTGGGGGATACTCGGTCGATAAACTCATCTTT. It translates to CACDTGGYSVDKLIF.